The rows below give T cell receptor beta chains drawn from one sample of a study of blood T cell repertoires in COVID-19. The method was immunoSEQ multiplex PCR; TCRdb's version includes in-frame clones alone and lacks a portion of them. The sample has about 390,000 clones; 85% to 90% are singletons. Sequencing was performed on PBMCs or T cells enriched from blood (not recorded which). These receptors originate from a woman between 45 and 65 years old who had recovered from COVID-19. Each CDR3 is given with its conserved first and last residue. Each record gives: J gene, CDR3 length, V gene, D gene, clone size, CDR3 DNA, CDR3 protein. D genes are given only for firm matches. Only part of the rows carry a size: once, few, many, or a class if the clone is expanded.

J: TRBJ1-4; length: 14; V: TRBV9; D: TRBD1; size: -; DNA: TGTGCCAGCAGCGACGGGACAGGGGAAGAAAAACTGTTTTTT; CDR3: CASSDGTGEEKLFF
J: TRBJ2-1; length: 15; V: TRBV29-1; D: -; size: -; DNA: TGCAGCGCTCTCGGGACTCCTACCAGGGAAAATGAGCAGTTCTTC; CDR3: CSALGTPTRENEQFF
J: TRBJ2-1; length: 12; V: TRBV7-9; D: -; size: once; DNA: TGTGCCAGCAGTTCCAGGGTTTGGGAGCAGTTCTTC; CDR3: CASSSRVWEQFF
J: TRBJ1-2; length: 16; V: TRBV7-6; D: TRBD1; size: -; DNA: TGTGCCAGCAGCCCTTTCTATATCGGGACAGACTATGGCTACACCTTC; CDR3: CASSPFYIGTDYGYTF
J: TRBJ1-5; length: 13; V: TRBV29-1; D: -; size: -; DNA: TGCAGCGTTGAATATGTCTCAGGTCAGCCCCAGCATTTT; CDR3: CSVEYVSGQPQHF
J: TRBJ1-1; length: 14; V: TRBV28; D: -; size: -; DNA: TGTGCCAGCAGTCTACCTAACAGGCAGGATGGGTCTTTCTTT; CDR3: CASSLPNRQDGSFF
J: TRBJ1-1; length: 15; V: TRBV30; D: -; size: -; DNA: TGTGCCTGGAGTAGAGGACCGTATAGTCCAAGGGGAGCTTTCTTT; CDR3: CAWSRGPYSPRGAFF
J: TRBJ1-4; length: 19; V: TRBV7-9; D: -; size: many; DNA: TGTGCCAGCAGCCCCCGCCTTCAGGGCTTACATGCAACTAATGAAAAACTGTTTTTT; CDR3: CASSPRLQGLHATNEKLFF
J: TRBJ1-4; length: 15; V: TRBV7-2; D: TRBD1; size: -; DNA: TGTGCCAGCAGCAACAACAGGGGGTTCGGTGAAAAACTGTTTTTT; CDR3: CASSNNRGFGEKLFF
J: TRBJ1-4; length: 14; V: TRBV18; D: -; size: many; DNA: TGTGCCAGCTCACCAGGAGCAACTAATGAAAAACTGTTTTTT; CDR3: CASSPGATNEKLFF
J: TRBJ1-2; length: 13; V: TRBV7-8; D: TRBD1; size: -; DNA: TGTGCCAGCAGCAGAGGACAGGGGGTGCGCTACACCTTC; CDR3: CASSRGQGVRYTF
J: TRBJ1-2; length: 16; V: TRBV2; D: -; size: -; DNA: TGTGCCAGCAGTGTGGAGGGTTGGGCTCCTGGCTATGGCTACACCTTC; CDR3: CASSVEGWAPGYGYTF
J: TRBJ2-2; length: 13; V: TRBV11-3; D: -; size: -; DNA: TGTGCCAGCAGCTTAGATTTCGCCGGGGAGCTGTTTTTT; CDR3: CASSLDFAGELFF
J: TRBJ2-7; length: 13; V: TRBV18; D: -; size: -; DNA: TGTGCCAGCTCACCGCCGGGGAGCGACGAGCAGTACTTC; CDR3: CASSPPGSDEQYF
J: TRBJ2-1; length: 16; V: TRBV5-1; D: -; size: -; DNA: TGCGCCAGCAGCGTAAGGACTTCCAGCTCCTACAATGAGCAGTTCTTC; CDR3: CASSVRTSSSYNEQFF
J: TRBJ1-4; length: 12; V: TRBV12-3/TRBV12-4; D: -; size: once; DNA: TGTGCCAGCAGTTTGTCCGGGTCAAAACTGTTTTTT; CDR3: CASSLSGSKLFF
J: TRBJ1-4; length: 14; V: TRBV7-8; D: -; size: -; DNA: TGTGCCAACAGCTTTGATGAATTGAGTGAAAAACTGTTTTTT; CDR3: CANSFDELSEKLFF
J: TRBJ1-5; length: 15; V: TRBV3-1/TRBV3-2; D: TRBD1; size: -; DNA: TGTGCCAGCAGCCCTCTAGACAGGGAGAATCAGCCCCAGCATTTT; CDR3: CASSPLDRENQPQHF
J: TRBJ2-7; length: 15; V: TRBV3-1/TRBV3-2; D: -; size: -; DNA: TGTGCCAGCAGCCCCAACACGGGGGGCATTTACGAGCAGTACTTC; CDR3: CASSPNTGGIYEQYF
J: TRBJ2-1; length: 14; V: TRBV28; D: -; size: once; DNA: TGTGCCAGCAGTTTTCTGGGGGGTAGGAATGAGCAGTTCTTC; CDR3: CASSFLGGRNEQFF
J: TRBJ1-5; length: 13; V: TRBV7-9; D: -; size: -; DNA: TGTGCCAGCAGCCCCGGGGGTAATCAGCCCCAGCATTTT; CDR3: CASSPGGNQPQHF
J: TRBJ1-5; length: 15; V: TRBV2; D: -; size: once; DNA: TGTGCCAGCAGTGAAACCCGGGAGAGCAATCAGCCCCAGCATTTT; CDR3: CASSETRESNQPQHF
J: TRBJ2-2; length: 14; V: TRBV7-2; D: TRBD2; size: -; DNA: TGTGCCAGAAGAACGGGGGGGAACACCGGGGAGCTGTTTTTT; CDR3: CARRTGGNTGELFF
J: TRBJ1-6; length: 14; V: TRBV9; D: -; size: -; DNA: TGTGCCAGCAGCCCGGGACAATATAATTCACCCCTCCACTTT; CDR3: CASSPGQYNSPLHF
J: TRBJ1-1; length: 14; V: TRBV2; D: -; size: once; DNA: TGTGCCAGCACCCCAGGCGGGCAGAACACTGAAGCTTTCTTT; CDR3: CASTPGGQNTEAFF
J: TRBJ2-7; length: 15; V: TRBV5-5; D: -; size: -; DNA: TGTGCCAGCAGCTTGGGGGCAGGGCACTCCTACGAGCAGTACTTC; CDR3: CASSLGAGHSYEQYF
J: TRBJ2-1; length: 16; V: TRBV9; D: TRBD2; size: -; DNA: TGTGCCAGCAGCGCGCCAACAGCGGGGGGGGCGAATGAGCAGTTCTTC; CDR3: CASSAPTAGGANEQFF
J: TRBJ1-1; length: 9; V: TRBV20-1; D: -; size: -; DNA: TGCAGTGCTGCCCCCGGGGCTTTCTTT; CDR3: CSAAPGAFF
J: TRBJ1-2; length: 14; V: TRBV7-9; D: -; size: once; DNA: TGTGCCAGCATCTCTTCCGGGGGGTACTATGGCTACACCTTC; CDR3: CASISSGGYYGYTF
J: TRBJ2-1; length: 14; V: TRBV7-8; D: TRBD2; size: -; DNA: TGTGCCAGCAGCTTAGTTGGGACTAGCGTTGAGCAGTTCTTC; CDR3: CASSLVGTSVEQFF
J: TRBJ2-2; length: 16; V: TRBV4-1; D: TRBD2; size: -; DNA: TGCGCCAGCAGCCAAGAACCAGCGGGGGGGCTGGGGGAGCTGTTTTTT; CDR3: CASSQEPAGGLGELFF
J: TRBJ1-2; length: 15; V: TRBV25-1; D: TRBD1; size: -; DNA: TGTGCCAGCAGTGAATCAGTCAGGGGGATTAGTGGCTACACCTTC; CDR3: CASSESVRGISGYTF
J: TRBJ1-2; length: 12; V: TRBV12-3/TRBV12-4; D: TRBD1; size: -; DNA: TGTGCCAGCAGCGGACCAGGGGGAAGCTACACCTTC; CDR3: CASSGPGGSYTF
J: TRBJ2-1; length: 15; V: TRBV19; D: TRBD1; size: -; DNA: TGTGCCAGTAGTATGGGGGACAGGGTGGGAAATGAGCAGTTCTTC; CDR3: CASSMGDRVGNEQFF
J: TRBJ2-7; length: 15; V: TRBV4-2; D: -; size: few; DNA: TGTGCCAGCAGCCAAGGGGCAGGGGGGTACTACGAGCAGTACTTC; CDR3: CASSQGAGGYYEQYF
J: TRBJ2-1; length: 17; V: TRBV19; D: -; size: -; DNA: TGTGCCAGTAGTATAGCGGGTTCCGGGGGGCCTGGGAATGAGCAGTTCTTC; CDR3: CASSIAGSGGPGNEQFF
J: TRBJ1-1; length: 17; V: TRBV3-1/TRBV3-2; D: TRBD1; size: -; DNA: TGTGCCAGCAGCCAGACCCGATGGACAGGGAGGAACACTGAAGCTTTCTTT; CDR3: CASSQTRWTGRNTEAFF
J: TRBJ2-2; length: 15; V: TRBV7-9; D: TRBD1; size: -; DNA: TGTGCCAGCACCCTGACAGGGTGGGACACCGGGGAGCTGTTTTTT; CDR3: CASTLTGWDTGELFF
J: TRBJ1-2; length: 12; V: TRBV5-8; D: -; size: -; DNA: TGTGCCAGCAGCGCCGAGGGTGGCGGCTACACCTTC; CDR3: CASSAEGGGYTF
J: TRBJ2-1; length: 15; V: TRBV2; D: TRBD2; size: few; DNA: TGTGCCAGCAAGCCGGGGAGCGGGGGCTTCAATGAGCAGTTCTTC; CDR3: CASKPGSGGFNEQFF
J: TRBJ2-7; length: 16; V: TRBV28; D: -; size: -; DNA: TGTGCCAGCAGTTTATTCGGAAAAGGGGGATCGTACGAGCAGTACTTC; CDR3: CASSLFGKGGSYEQYF
J: TRBJ2-3; length: 15; V: TRBV19; D: -; size: -; DNA: TGTGCCAGTAGTGGGGGCGGGGGTTTCACAGATACGCAGTATTTT; CDR3: CASSGGGGFTDTQYF
J: TRBJ2-7; length: 16; V: TRBV5-1; D: TRBD2; size: many; DNA: TGCGCCAGCAGCTTGGGATGGACTAGCCGCTCCTACGAGCAGTACTTC; CDR3: CASSLGWTSRSYEQYF
J: TRBJ1-1; length: 17; V: TRBV18; D: -; size: -; DNA: TGTGCCAGCTCACCACCGGGGGGAACGGGGAGGAACACTGAAGCTTTCTTT; CDR3: CASSPPGGTGRNTEAFF
J: TRBJ2-2; length: 15; V: TRBV7-2; D: TRBD2; size: -; DNA: TGTGCCAGCAGCTTAGACCTAGCGGGGGCCGGGGAGCTGTTTTTT; CDR3: CASSLDLAGAGELFF
J: TRBJ2-3; length: 15; V: TRBV6-4; D: TRBD2; size: -; DNA: TGTGCCAGCAGTGACGGGCGGGGGGGCGGGGATACGCAGTATTTT; CDR3: CASSDGRGGGDTQYF
J: TRBJ1-2; length: 13; V: TRBV2; D: -; size: -; DNA: TGTGCCAGCAGAGACGAGGGTTGGTTCGGCTACACCTTC; CDR3: CASRDEGWFGYTF
J: TRBJ1-2; length: 14; V: TRBV7-8; D: -; size: -; DNA: TGTGCCAGCAGCTTCCGGGACTCAGGCTATGGCTACACCTTC; CDR3: CASSFRDSGYGYTF
J: TRBJ1-1; length: 15; V: TRBV2; D: TRBD1; size: -; DNA: TGTGCCAGCAGTTACAGGGGGTGGAGGAACACTGAAGCTTTCTTT; CDR3: CASSYRGWRNTEAFF
J: TRBJ1-1; length: 14; V: TRBV5-1; D: -; size: -; DNA: TGCGCCAGCAGCTTGGATCTACGGAACACTGAAGCTTTCTTT; CDR3: CASSLDLRNTEAFF
J: TRBJ2-1; length: 15; V: TRBV5-1; D: -; size: -; DNA: TGCGCCAGCAGCTTTAGAAGAACCGCCTACAATGAGCAGTTCTTC; CDR3: CASSFRRTAYNEQFF
J: TRBJ1-2; length: 14; V: TRBV28; D: TRBD1; size: -; DNA: TGTGCCAGCAGTTTAGGGACAGGGGCGTATGGCTACACCTTC; CDR3: CASSLGTGAYGYTF
J: TRBJ1-1; length: 14; V: TRBV3-1/TRBV3-2; D: -; size: -; DNA: TGTGCCAGTAAATCGGTAACTATGAACACTGAAGCTTTCTTT; CDR3: CASKSVTMNTEAFF
J: TRBJ2-5; length: 14; V: TRBV5-1; D: TRBD1; size: -; DNA: TGCGCCAGCAGGGGACAGAGCAGTCCAGAGACCCAGTACTTC; CDR3: CASRGQSSPETQYF
J: TRBJ1-2; length: 12; V: TRBV19; D: -; size: -; DNA: TGTGCCAGTAGAATCGGACTCTATGGCTACACCTTC; CDR3: CASRIGLYGYTF
J: TRBJ2-7; length: 11; V: TRBV5-5; D: -; size: -; DNA: TGTGCCAGCAGCAGTAGCTACGAGCAGTACTTC; CDR3: CASSSSYEQYF
J: TRBJ2-3; length: 15; V: TRBV7-6; D: -; size: -; DNA: TGTGCCAGCAGCGCGAAGTTACAGGGAATAGATACGCAGTATTTT; CDR3: CASSAKLQGIDTQYF
J: TRBJ1-5; length: 20; V: TRBV4-3; D: TRBD1; size: -; DNA: TGCGCCAGCAGCCAAGAGCGTCACCTCGGGGACAGGGAGAAATGTCAGCCCCAGCATTTT; CDR3: CASSQERHLGDREKCQPQHF